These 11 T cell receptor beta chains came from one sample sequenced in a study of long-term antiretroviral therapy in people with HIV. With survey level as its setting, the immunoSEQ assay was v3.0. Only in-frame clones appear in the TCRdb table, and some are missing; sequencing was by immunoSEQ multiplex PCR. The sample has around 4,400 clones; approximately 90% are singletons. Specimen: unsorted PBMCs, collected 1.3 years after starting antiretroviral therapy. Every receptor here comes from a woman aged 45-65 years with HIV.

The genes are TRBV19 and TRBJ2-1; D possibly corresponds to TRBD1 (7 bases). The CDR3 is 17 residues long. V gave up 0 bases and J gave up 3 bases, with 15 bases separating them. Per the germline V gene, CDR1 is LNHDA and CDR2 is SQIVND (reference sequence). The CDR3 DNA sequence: TGTGCCAGTAGTATAGATCAGGGGGACTTCGACTACAATGAGCAGTTCTTC. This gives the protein CASSIDQGDFDYNEQFF.

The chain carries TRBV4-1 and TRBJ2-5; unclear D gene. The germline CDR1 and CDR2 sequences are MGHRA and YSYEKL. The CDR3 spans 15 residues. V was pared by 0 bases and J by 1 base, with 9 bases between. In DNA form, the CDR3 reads TGCGCCAGCAGCCAAGAGGCCCGCCGCCAAGAGACCCAGTACTTC. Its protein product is CASSQEARRQETQYF.

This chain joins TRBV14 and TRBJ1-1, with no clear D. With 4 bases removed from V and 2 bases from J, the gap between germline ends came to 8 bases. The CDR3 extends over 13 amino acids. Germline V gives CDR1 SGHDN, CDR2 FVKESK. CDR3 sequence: CASSRELNTEAFF. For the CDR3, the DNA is TGTGCCAGCAGCCGGGAGTTAAACACTGAAGCTTTCTTT.

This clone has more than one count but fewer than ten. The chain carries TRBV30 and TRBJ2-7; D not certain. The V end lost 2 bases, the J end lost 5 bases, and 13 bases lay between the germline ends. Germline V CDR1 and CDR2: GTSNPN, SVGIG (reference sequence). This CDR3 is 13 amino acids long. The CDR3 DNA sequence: TGTGCCTGGAGTACCAAGGCCTACCACGAGCAGTACGTC. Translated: CAWSTKAYHEQYV.

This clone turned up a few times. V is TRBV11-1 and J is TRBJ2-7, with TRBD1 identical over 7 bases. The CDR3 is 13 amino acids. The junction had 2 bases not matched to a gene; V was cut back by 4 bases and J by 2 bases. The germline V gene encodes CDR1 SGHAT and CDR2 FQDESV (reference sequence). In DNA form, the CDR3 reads TGTGCCAGCAGCTGGGACAGCCCCTACGAGCAGTACGTC. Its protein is CASSWDSPYEQYV.

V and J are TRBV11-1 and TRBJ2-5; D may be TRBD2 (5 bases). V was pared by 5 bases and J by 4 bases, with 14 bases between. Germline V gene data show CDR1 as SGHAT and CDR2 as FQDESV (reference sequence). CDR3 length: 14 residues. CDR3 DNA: TGTGCCAGCAGCCGGAGAGGGTTGGGAGAGACCCAGTACTTC. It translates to CASSRRGLGETQYF.

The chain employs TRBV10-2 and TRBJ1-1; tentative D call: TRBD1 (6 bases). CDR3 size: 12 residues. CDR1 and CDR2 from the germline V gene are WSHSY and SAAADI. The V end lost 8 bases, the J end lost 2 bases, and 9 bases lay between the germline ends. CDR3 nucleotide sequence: TGCGCCAGCGATGGGGGCAACACTGAAGCTTTCTTT. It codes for CASDGGNTEAFF.

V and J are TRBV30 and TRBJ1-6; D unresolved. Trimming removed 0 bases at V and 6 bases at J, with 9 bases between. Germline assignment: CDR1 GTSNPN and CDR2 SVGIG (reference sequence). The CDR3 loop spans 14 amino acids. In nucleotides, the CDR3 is TGTGCCTGGAGTGTACACCCACCTAATTCACCCCTCCACTTT. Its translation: CAWSVHPPNSPLHF.

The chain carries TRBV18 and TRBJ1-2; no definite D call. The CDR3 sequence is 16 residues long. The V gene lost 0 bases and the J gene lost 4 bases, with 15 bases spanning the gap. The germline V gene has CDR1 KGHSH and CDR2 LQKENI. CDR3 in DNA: TGTGCCAGCTCACCACCCCCAGGATCGTTAGGCTATGGCTACACCTTC. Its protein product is CASSPPPGSLGYGYTF.

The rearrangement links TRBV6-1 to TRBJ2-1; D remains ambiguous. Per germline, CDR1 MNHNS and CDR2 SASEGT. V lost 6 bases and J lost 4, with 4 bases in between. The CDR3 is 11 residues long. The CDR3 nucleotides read TGTGCCAGCAGGGGGTACAATGAGCAGTTCTTC. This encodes CASRGYNEQFF.

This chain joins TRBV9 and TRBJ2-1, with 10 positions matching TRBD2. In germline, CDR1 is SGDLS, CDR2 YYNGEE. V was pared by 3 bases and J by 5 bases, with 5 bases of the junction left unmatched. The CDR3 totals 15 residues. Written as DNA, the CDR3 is TGTGCCAGCAGCGATAGCGGGGGGTACCACAATGAGCAGTTCTTC. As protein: CASSDSGGYHNEQFF.